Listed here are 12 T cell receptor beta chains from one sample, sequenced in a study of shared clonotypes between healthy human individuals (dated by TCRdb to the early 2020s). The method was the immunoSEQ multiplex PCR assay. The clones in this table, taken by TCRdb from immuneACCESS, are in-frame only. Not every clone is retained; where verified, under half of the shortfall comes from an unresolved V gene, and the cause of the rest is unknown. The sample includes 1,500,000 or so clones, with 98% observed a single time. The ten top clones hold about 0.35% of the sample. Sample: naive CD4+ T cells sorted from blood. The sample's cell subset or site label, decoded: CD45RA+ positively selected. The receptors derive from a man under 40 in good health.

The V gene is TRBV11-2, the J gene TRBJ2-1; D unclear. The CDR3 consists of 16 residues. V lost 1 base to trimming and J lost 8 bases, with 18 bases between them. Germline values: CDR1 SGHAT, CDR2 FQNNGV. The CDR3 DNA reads TGTGCCAGCAGCTTAGTTGGTCGGCGCACACCCGATGAGCAGTTCTTC. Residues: CASSLVGRRTPDEQFF.

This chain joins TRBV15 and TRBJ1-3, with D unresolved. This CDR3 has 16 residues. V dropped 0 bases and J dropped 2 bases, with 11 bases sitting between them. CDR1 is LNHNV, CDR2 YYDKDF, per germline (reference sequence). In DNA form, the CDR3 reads TGTGCCACCAGCAGAGATCCCCCATTCCCTGGAAACACCATATATTTT. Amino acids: CATSRDPPFPGNTIYF.

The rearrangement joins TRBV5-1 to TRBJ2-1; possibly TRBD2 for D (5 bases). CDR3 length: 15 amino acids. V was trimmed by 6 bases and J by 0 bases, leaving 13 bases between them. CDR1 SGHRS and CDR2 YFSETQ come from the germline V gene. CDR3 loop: CASMLDFSSYNEQFF. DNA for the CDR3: TGCGCCAGCATGTTGGACTTTAGCTCCTACAATGAGCAGTTCTTC. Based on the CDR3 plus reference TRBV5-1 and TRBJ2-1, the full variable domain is KAGVTQTPRYLIKTRGQQVTLSCSPISGHRSVSWYQQTPGQGLQFLFEYFSETQRNKGNFPGRFSGRQFSNSRSEMNVSTLELGDSALYLCASMLDFSSYNEQFFGPGTRLTVL.

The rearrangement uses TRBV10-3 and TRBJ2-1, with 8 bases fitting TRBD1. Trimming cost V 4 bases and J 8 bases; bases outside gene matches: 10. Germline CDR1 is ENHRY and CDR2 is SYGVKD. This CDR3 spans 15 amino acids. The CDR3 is CAISAPGQVGDEQFF. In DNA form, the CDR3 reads TGTGCCATCAGTGCCCCGGGACAGGTGGGTGATGAGCAGTTCTTC.

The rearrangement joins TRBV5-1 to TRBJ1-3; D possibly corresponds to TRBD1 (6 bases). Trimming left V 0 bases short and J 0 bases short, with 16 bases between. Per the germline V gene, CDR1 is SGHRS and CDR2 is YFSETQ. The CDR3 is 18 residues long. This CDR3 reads CASSLGRGRIFSGNTIYF. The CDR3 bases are TGCGCCAGCAGCTTGGGCAGGGGTAGGATTTTCTCTGGAAACACCATATATTTT.

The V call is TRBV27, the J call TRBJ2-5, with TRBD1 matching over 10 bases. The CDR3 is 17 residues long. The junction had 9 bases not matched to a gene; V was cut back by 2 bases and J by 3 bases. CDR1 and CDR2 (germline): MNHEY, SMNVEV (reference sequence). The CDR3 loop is CASSLASPGTGEETQYF. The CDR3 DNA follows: TGTGCCAGCAGTTTAGCTTCCCCCGGGACAGGGGAAGAGACCCAGTACTTC.

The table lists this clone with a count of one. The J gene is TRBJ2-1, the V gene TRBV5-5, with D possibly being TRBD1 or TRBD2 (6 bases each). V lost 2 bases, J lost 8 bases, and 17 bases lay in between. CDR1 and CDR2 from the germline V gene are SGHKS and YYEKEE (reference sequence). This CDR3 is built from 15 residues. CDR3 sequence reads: CASSFERGLGDEQFF. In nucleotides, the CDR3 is TGTGCCAGCAGCTTCGAACGGGGGCTTGGCGATGAGCAGTTCTTC. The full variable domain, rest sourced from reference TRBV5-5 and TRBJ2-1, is DAGVTQSPTHLIKTRGQQVTLRCSPISGHKSVSWYQQVLGQGPQFIFQYYEKEERGRGNFPDRFSARQFPNYSSELNVNALLLGDSALYLCASSFERGLGDEQFFGPGTRLTVL.

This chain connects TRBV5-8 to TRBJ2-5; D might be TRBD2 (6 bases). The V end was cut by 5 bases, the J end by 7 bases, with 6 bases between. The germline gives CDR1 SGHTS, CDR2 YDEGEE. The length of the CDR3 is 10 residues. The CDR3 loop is CASRAGTQYF. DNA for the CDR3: TGTGCCAGCAGAGCGGGGACCCAGTACTTC.

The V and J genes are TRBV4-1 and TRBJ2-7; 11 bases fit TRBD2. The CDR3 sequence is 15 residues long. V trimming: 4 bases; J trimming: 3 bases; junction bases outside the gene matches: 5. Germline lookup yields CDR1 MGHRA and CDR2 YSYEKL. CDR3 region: CASSRPGTSGYEQYF. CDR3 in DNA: TGCGCCAGCAGCCGACCCGGGACTAGCGGCTACGAGCAGTACTTC.

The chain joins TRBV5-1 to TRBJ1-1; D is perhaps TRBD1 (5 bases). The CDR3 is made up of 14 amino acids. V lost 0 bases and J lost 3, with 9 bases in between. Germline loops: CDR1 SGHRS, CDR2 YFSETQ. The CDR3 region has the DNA TGCGCCAGCAGCTTGGAAGGGACGTACACTGAAGCTTTCTTT. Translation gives CASSLEGTYTEAFF.

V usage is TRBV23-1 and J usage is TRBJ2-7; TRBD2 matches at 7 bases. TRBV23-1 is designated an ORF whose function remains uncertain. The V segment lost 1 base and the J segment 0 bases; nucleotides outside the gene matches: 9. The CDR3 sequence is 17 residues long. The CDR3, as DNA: TGCGCCAGCAGTCAATTCCCCGGGACTACCAGCTCCTACGAGCAGTACTTC. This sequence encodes CASSQFPGTTSSYEQYF.

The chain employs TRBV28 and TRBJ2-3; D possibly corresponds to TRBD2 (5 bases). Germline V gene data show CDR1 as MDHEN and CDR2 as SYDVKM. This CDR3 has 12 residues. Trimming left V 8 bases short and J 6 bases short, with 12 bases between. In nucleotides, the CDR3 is TGTGCCAGCGTCTTGCCGGGGGATACGCAGTATTTT. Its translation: CASVLPGDTQYF.